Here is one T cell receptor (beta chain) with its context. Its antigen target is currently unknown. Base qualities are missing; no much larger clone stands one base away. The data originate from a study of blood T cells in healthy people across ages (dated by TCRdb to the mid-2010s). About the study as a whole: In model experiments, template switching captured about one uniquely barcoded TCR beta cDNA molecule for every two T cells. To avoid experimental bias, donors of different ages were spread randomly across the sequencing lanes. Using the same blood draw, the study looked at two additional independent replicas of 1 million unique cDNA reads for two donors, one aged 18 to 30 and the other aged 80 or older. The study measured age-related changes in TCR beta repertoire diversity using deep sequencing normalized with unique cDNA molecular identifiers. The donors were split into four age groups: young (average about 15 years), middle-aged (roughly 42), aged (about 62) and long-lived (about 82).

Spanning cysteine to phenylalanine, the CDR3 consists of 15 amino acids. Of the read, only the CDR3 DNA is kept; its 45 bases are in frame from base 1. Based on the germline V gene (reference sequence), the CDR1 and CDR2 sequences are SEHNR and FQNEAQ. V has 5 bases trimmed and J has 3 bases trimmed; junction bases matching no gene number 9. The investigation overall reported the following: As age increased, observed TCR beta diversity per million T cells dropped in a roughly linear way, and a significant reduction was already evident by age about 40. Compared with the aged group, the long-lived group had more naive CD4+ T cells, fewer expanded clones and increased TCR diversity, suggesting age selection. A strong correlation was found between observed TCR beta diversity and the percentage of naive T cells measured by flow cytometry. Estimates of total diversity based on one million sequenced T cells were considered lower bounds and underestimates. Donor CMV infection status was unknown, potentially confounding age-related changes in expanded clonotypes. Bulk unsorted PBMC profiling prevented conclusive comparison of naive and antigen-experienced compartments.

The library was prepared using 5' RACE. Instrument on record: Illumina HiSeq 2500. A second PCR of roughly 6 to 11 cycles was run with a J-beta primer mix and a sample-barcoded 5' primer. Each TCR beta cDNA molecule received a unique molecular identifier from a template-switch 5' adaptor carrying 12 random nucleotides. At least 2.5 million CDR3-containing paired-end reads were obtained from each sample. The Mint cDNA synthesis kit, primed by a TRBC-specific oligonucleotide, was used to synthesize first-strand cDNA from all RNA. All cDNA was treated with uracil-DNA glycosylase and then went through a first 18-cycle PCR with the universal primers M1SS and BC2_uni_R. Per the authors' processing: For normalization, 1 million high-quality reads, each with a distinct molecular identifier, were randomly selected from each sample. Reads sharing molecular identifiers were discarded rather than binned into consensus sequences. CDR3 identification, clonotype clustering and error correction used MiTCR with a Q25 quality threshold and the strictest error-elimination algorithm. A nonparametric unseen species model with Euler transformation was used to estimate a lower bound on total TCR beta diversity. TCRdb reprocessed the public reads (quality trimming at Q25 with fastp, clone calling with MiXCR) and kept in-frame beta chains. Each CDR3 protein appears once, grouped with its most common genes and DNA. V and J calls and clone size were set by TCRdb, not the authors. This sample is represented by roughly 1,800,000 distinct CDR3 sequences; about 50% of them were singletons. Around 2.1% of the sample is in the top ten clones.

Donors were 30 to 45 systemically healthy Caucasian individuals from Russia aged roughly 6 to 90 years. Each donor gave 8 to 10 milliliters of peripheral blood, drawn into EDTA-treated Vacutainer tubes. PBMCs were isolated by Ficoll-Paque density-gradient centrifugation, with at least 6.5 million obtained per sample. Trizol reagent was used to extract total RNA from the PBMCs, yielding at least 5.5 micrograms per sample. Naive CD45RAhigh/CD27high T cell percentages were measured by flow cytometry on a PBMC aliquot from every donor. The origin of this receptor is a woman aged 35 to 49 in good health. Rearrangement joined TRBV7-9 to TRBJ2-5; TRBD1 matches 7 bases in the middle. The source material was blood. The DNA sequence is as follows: TGTGCCAGCAGCCTCAATTGGGACAGCAAAGAGACCCAGTACTTC. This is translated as CASSLNWDSKETQYF.